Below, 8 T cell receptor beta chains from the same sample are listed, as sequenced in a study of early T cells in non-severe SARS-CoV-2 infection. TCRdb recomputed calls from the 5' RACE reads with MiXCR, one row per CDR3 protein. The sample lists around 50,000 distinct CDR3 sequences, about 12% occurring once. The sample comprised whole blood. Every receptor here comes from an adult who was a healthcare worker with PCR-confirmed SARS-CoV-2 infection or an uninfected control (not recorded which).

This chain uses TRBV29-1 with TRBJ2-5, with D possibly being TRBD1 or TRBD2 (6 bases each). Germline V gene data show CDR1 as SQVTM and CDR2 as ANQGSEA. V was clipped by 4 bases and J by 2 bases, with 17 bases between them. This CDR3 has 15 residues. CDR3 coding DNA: TGCAGCGTTGTAGGGGGGCAAGGGGTACAAGAGACCCAGTACTTC. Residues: CSVVGGQGVQETQYF.

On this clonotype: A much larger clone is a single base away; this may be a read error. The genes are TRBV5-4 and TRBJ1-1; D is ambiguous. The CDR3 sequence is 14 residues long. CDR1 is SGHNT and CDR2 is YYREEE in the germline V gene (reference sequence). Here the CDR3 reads CACSLETGSTEAFF. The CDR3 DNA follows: TGTGCCTGCAGCTTGGAGACGGGGAGCACTGAAGCTTTCTTT.

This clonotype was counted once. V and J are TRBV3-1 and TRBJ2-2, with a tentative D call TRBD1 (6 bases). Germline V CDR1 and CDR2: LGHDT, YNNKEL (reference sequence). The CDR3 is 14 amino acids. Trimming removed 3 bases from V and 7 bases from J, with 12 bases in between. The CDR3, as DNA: TGTGCCAGCAGCCAGCACAGGGCTGTCGGGGAGCTGTTTTTT. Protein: CASSQHRAVGELFF.

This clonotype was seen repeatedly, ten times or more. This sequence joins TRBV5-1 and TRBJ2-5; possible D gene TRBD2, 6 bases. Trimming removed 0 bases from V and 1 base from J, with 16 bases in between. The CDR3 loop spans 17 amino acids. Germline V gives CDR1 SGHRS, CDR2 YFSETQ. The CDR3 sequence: CASSLDGTRSAQETQYF. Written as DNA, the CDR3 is TGCGCCAGCAGCTTGGATGGGACTCGTTCCGCCCAAGAGACCCAGTACTTC.

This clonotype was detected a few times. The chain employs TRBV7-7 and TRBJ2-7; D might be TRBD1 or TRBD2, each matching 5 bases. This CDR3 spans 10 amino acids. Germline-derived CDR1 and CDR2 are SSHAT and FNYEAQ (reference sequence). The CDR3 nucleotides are TGTGCTAGCGACAGATACGAGCAGTACTTC. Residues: CASDRYEQYF.

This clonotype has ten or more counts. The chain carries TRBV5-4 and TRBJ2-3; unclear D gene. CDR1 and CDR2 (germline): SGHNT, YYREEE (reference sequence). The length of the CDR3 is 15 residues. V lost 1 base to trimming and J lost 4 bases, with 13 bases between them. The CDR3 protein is CASSLRLSNPDTQYF. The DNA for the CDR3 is TGTGCCAGCAGCTTGCGTCTCTCGAATCCAGATACGCAGTATTTT.

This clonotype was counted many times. DNA for the CDR3: TGCAGTGCTAGTAGTCTATCCAACCCCTACAATGAGCAGTTCTTC. Translation: CSASSLSNPYNEQFF. The chain recombines TRBV20-1 with TRBJ2-1, with D uncertain. V was shortened by 3 bases and J by 2 bases, with 14 bases between the two germline ends. Germline assignment: CDR1 DFQATT and CDR2 SNEGSKA (reference sequence). There are 15 residues in the CDR3.

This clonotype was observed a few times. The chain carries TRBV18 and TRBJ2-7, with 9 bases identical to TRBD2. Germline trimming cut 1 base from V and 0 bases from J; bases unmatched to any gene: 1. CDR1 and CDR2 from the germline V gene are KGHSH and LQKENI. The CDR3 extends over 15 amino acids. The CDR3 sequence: CASSPLAGVSYEQYF. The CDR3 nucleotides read TGTGCCAGCTCACCACTAGCGGGGGTCTCCTACGAGCAGTACTTC. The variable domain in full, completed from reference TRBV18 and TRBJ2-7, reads NAGVMQNPRHLVRRRGQEARLRCSPMKGHSHVYWYRQLPEEGLKFMVYLQKENIIDESGMPKERFSAEFPKEGPSILRIQQVVRGDSAAYFCASSPLAGVSYEQYFGPGTRLTVT.